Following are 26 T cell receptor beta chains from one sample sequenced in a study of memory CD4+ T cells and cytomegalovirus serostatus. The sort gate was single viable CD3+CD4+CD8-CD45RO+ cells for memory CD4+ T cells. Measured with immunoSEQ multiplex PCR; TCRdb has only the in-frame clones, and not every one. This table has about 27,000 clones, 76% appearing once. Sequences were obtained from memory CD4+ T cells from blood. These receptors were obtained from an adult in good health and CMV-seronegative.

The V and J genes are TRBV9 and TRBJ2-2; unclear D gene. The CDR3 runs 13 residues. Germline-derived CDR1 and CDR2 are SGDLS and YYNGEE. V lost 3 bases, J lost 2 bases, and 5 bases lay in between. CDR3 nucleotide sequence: TGTGCCAGCAGCGGAGACAACACCGGGGAGCTGTTTTTT. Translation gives CASSGDNTGELFF.

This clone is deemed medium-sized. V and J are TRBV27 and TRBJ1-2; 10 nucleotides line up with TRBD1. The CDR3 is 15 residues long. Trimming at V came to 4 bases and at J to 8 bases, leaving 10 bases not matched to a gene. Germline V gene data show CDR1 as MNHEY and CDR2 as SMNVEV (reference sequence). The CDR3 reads CASSSHLTGGQGYTF. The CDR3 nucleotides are TGTGCCAGCAGTTCGCACCTGACAGGGGGCCAAGGCTACACCTTC.

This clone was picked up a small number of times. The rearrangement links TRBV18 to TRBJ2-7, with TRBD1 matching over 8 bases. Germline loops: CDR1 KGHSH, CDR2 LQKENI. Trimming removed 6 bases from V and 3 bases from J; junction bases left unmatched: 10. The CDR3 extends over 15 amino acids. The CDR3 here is CASSPNRDRRYEQYF. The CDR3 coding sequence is TGTGCCAGCTCTCCAAACCGGGACAGGCGCTACGAGCAGTACTTC.

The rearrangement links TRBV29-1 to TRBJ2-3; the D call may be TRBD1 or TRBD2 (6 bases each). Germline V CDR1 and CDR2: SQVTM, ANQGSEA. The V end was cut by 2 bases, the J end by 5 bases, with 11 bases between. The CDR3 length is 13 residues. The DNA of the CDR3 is TGCAGCGTTGAAAGGGGGGTGGTAGATACGCAGTATTTT. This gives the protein CSVERGVVDTQYF.

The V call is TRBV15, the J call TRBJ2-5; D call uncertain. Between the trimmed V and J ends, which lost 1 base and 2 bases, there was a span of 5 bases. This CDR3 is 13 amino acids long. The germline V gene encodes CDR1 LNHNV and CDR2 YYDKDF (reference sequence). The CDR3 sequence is CATSRALQETQYF. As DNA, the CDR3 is TGTGCCACCAGCAGAGCCCTTCAAGAGACCCAGTACTTC.

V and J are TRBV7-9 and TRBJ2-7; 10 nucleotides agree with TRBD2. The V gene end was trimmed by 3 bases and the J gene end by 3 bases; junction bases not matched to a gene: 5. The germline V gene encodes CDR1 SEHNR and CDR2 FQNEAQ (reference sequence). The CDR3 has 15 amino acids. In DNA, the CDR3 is TGTGCCAGCAGCTTGTCTAGCGGGGGCTACTACGAGCAGTACTTC. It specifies CASSLSSGGYYEQYF.

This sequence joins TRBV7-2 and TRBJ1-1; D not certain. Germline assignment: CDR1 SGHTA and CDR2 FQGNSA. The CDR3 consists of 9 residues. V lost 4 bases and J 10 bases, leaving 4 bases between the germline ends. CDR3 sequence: CASSSLAFF. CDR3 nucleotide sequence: TGTGCCAGCAGCTCCCTAGCTTTCTTT.

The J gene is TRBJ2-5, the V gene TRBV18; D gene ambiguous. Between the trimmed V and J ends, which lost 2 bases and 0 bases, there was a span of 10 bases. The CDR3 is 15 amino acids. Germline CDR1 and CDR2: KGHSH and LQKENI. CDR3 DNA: TGTGCCAGCTCACCATTCCAGCTATACCAAGAGACCCAGTACTTC. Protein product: CASSPFQLYQETQYF.

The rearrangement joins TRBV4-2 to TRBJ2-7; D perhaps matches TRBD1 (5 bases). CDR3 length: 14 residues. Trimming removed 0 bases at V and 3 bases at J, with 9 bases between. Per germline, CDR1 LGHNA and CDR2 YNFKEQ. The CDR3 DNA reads TGTGCCAGCAGCCAAGACGCCGACAGCTACGAGCAGTACTTC. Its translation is CASSQDADSYEQYF.

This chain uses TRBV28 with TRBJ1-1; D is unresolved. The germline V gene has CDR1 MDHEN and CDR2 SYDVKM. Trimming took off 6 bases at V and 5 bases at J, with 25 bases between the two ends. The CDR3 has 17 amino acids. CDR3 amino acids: CASSPGGTPVGRTEAFF. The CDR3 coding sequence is TGTGCCAGCAGCCCCGGCGGCACCCCCGTTGGGAGGACTGAAGCTTTCTTT.

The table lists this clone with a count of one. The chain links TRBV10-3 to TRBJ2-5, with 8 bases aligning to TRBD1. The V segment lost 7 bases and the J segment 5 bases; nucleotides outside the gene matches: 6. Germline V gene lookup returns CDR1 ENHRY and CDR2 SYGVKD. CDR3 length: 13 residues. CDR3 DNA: TGTGCCATCATGGGGCAGGGGGCGGAGACCCAGTACTTC. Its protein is CAIMGQGAETQYF.

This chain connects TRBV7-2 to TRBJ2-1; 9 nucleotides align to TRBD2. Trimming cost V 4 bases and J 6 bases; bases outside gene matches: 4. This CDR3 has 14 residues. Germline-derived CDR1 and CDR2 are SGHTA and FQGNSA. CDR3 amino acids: CASSWASGVNEQFF. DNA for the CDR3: TGTGCCAGCAGCTGGGCTAGCGGGGTCAATGAGCAGTTCTTC.

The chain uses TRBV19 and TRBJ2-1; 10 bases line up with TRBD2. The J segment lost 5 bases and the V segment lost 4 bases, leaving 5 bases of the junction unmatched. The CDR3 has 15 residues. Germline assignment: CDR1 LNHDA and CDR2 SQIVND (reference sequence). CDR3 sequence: CASSNPGLAHNEQFF. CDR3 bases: TGTGCCAGTAGTAATCCGGGACTAGCGCACAATGAGCAGTTCTTC.

The CDR3 region has the DNA TGTGCCACCGGAGAGGGCGGACCTGGCTATGGCTACACCTTC. It codes for CATGEGGPGYGYTF. This chain uses TRBV15 with TRBJ1-2; D uncertain. The CDR3 runs 14 residues. V shed 8 bases and J shed 4 bases, with 17 bases lying between them. The germline V gene has CDR1 LNHNV and CDR2 YYDKDF (reference sequence).

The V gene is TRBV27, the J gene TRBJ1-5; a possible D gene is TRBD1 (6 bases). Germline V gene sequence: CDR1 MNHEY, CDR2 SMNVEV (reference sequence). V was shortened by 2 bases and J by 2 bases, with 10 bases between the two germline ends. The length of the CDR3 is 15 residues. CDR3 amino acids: CASSLKPGGNQPQHF. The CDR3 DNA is TGTGCCAGCAGTTTAAAACCAGGGGGCAATCAGCCCCAGCATTTT.

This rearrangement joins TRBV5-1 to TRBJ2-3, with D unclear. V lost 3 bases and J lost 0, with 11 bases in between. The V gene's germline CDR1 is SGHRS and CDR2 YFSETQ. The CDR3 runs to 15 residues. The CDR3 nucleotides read TGCGCCAGCAGCTCGACAAGCCCAAGCACAGATACGCAGTATTTT. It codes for CASSSTSPSTDTQYF.

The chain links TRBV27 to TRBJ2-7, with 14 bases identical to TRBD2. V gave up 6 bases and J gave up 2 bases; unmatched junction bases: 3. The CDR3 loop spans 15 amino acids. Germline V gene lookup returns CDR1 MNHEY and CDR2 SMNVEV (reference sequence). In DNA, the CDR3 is TGTGCCAGCAGCCTGACTAGCGGGGGGGCCTACGAGCAGTACTTC. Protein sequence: CASSLTSGGAYEQYF.

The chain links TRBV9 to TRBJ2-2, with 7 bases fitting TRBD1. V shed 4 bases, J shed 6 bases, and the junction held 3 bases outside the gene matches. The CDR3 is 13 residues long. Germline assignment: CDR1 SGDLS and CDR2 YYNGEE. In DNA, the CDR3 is TGTGCCAGCAGCTCTCAGGGGGCCGGGGAGCTGTTTTTT. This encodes CASSSQGAGELFF. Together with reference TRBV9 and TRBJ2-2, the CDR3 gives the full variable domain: DSGVTQTPKHLITATGQRVTLRCSPRSGDLSVYWYQQSLDQGLQFLIQYYNGEERAKGNILERFSAQQFPDLHSELNLSSLELGDSALYFCASSSQGAGELFFGEGSRLTVL.

CDR3 nucleotides: TGTGCCAGCAGCTCGCAGGGATACGCAGATACGCAGTATTTT. This gives the protein CASSSQGYADTQYF. The chain employs TRBV7-9 and TRBJ2-3, with D perhaps TRBD1 (5 bases). This CDR3 region has 14 residues. Germline assignment: CDR1 SEHNR and CDR2 FQNEAQ (reference sequence). V dropped 4 bases and J dropped 4 bases, with 12 bases sitting between them.

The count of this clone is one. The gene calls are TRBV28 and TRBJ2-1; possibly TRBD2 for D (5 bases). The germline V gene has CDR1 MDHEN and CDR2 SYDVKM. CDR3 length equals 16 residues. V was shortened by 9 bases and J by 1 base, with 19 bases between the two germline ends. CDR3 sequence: CASRVTGLASYNEQFF. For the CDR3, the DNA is TGTGCCAGTCGTGTAACTGGGCTAGCATCCTACAATGAGCAGTTCTTC.

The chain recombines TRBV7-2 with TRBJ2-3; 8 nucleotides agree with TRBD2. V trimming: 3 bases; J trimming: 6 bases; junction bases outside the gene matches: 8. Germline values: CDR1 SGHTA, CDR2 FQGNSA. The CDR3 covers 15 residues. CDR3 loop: CASSFTGTSSDTQYF. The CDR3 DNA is TGTGCCAGCAGCTTTACCGGGACTAGTTCGGATACGCAGTATTTT.

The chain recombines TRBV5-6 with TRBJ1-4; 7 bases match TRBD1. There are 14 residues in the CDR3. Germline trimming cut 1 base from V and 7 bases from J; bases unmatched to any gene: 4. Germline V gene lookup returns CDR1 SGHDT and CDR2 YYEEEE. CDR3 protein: CASSLMQGGEKLFF. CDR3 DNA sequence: TGTGCCAGCAGCTTGATGCAGGGGGGTGAAAAACTGTTTTTT.

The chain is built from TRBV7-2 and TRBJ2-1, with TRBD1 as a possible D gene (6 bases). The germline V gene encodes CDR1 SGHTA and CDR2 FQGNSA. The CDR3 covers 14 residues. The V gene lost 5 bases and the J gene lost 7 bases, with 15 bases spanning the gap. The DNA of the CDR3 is TGTGCCAGCAGCCAGCAGGGGCCGGGGAATGAGCAGTTCTTC. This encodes CASSQQGPGNEQFF.

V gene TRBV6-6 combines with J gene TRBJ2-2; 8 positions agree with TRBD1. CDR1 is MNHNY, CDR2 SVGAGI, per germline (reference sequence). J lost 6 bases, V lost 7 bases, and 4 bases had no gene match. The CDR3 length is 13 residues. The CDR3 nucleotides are TGTGCCAGCAATGACAGGGGAGCCGGGGAGCTGTTTTTT. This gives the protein CASNDRGAGELFF.

The DNA for the CDR3 is TGTGCCAGCAGTCGTACTAGCGGGAGGGCCAATGAGCAGTTCTTC. Its protein product is CASSRTSGRANEQFF. This chain uses TRBV7-9 with TRBJ2-1; 13 bases are a match to TRBD2. J was trimmed by 6 bases and V by 6 bases; bases with no gene match: 5. The germline V gene has CDR1 SEHNR and CDR2 FQNEAQ (reference sequence). This CDR3 region has 15 residues. The full variable domain, in which reference TRBV7-9 and TRBJ2-1 provide the parts outside the CDR3, is DTGVSQNPRHKITKRGQNVTFRCDPISEHNRLYWYRQTLGQGPEFLTYFQNEAQLEKSRLLSDRFSAERPKGSFSTLEIQRTEQGDSAMYLCASSRTSGRANEQFFGPGTRLTVL.

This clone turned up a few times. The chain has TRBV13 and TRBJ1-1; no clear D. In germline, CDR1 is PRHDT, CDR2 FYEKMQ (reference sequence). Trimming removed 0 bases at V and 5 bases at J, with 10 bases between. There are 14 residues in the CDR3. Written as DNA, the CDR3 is TGTGCCAGCAGCTTAGGTCGGTTTCGGACTGAAGCTTTCTTT. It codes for CASSLGRFRTEAFF.